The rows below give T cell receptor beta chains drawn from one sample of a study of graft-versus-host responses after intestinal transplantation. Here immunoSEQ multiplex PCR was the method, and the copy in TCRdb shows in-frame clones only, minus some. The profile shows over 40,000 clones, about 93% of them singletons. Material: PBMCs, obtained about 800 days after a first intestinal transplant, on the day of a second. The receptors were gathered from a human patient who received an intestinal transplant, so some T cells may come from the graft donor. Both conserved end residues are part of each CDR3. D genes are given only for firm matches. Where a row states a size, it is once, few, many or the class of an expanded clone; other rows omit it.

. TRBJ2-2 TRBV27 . TGTGCCAGCAGCCCCTCGGCTTGGGGGCGGGAGCTGTTTTTT CASSPSAWGRELFF
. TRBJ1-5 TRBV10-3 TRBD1 TGTGCCATCAGTCCTACGGGACAGTATAGCAATCAGCCCCAGCATTTT CAISPTGQYSNQPQHF
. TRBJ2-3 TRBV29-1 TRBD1 TGCAGCGTTGGGACAGGGGATACGCAGTATTTT CSVGTGDTQYF
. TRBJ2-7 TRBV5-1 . TGCGCCAGCAGTTCGGGGCCCCCCTCCTACGAGCAGTACTTC CASSSGPPSYEQYF
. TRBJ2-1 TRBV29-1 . TGCAGCGTTGGAGGGGGAAATGAGCAGTTCTTC CSVGGGNEQFF
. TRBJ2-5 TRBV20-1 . TGCAGTGCTAGAGGGGGGGAGACCCAGTACTTC CSARGGETQYF
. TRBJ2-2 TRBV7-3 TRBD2 TGTGCCAGCAGCGCTCCGACTAGCGGGAGGGCCGGTGGCGGGGAGCTGTTTTTT CASSAPTSGRAGGGELFF
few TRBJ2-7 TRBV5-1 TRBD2 TGCGCCAGCAGCTTGGCTCTCCTCCCTCGGGGGGGCTACGAGCAGTACTTC CASSLALLPRGGYEQYF
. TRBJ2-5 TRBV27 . TGTACCGACCCGGGGGACGGGTTGAAGACCCAGTACTTC CTDPGDGLKTQYF
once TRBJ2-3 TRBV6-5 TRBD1 TGTGCCAGCAGCCACGACAGGGCAGATACGCAGTATTTT CASSHDRADTQYF
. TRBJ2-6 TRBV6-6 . TGTGCCATCGAGGGCTCTGGGGCCAACGTCCTGACTTTC CAIEGSGANVLTF
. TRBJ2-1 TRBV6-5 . TGTGCCAGCAGTTACTCGAAGGAAACGCTTACGTTCTTC CASSYSKETLTFF
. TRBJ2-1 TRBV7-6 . TGTGCCAGCAGCCCCCGGGCCAGGGATGAGCAGTTCTTC CASSPRARDEQFF
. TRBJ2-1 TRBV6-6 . TGTGCCAGCAGTACCCAAGATGAGCAGTTCTTC CASSTQDEQFF
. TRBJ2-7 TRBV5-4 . TGTGCCAGCAGCCCCCGGGGTCTCCACGAGCAGTACTTC CASSPRGLHEQYF
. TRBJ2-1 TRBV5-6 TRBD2 TGTGCCAGCAGCTTGTTAGCGGGAGGGTACAATGAGCAGTTCTTC CASSLLAGGYNEQFF
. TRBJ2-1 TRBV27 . TGTGCCAGCAGGGAAGAGGTTTGGGACAATGAGCAGTTCTTC CASREEVWDNEQFF
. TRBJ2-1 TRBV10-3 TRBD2 TGTGCCATCACGGCGGCTAGCGGAAACAATGAGCAGTTCTTC CAITAASGNNEQFF
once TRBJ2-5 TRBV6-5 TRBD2 TGTGCCAGCAGGGTGGGACTAGCGGCGCAAGAGACCCAGTACTTC CASRVGLAAQETQYF
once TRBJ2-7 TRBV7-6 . TGTGCCAGCAGCTTATCCCCAAACCCGCTCACGCAGTACTTC CASSLSPNPLTQYF
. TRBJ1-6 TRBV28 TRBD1 TGTGCCAGCAGTCTGGGACAGGCACTCTCCTATAATTCACCCCTCCACTTT CASSLGQALSYNSPLHF
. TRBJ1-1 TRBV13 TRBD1 TGTGCCAGCAGTTTTGACAGGGTCCCCTTCGTGACTGAAGCTTTCTTT CASSFDRVPFVTEAFF
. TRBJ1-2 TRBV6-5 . TGTGCCAGCAGTTACTCTTGGGGCGACTATGGCTACACCTTC CASSYSWGDYGYTF
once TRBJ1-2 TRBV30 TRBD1 TGTGCCTGGAGTGTAATACAGGGGAATGGCTACACCTTC CAWSVIQGNGYTF
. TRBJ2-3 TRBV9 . TGTGCCAGCAACCCGCCCCGGAACAGACTAGGTGGGTATTTT CASNPPRNRLGGYF
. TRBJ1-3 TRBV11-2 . TGTGCCAGCACCGGCCCGAACACCATATATTTT CASTGPNTIYF
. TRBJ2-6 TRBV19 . TGTGCCAGTAGTATAGATCTTAAGAGCTCTGGGGCCAACGTCCTGACTTTC CASSIDLKSSGANVLTF
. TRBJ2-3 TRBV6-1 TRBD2 TGTGCCAGCAGTGGACTAGCGGTGACAGATACGCAGTATTTT CASSGLAVTDTQYF
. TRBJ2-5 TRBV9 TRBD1 TGTGCCAGCAGCGACCCCCCCGGGACAGGGTACCAAGAGACCCAGTACTTC CASSDPPGTGYQETQYF
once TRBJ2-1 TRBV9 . TGTGCCAGCAGCGTCGGGACTCCGTCCTACAATGAGCAGTTCTTC CASSVGTPSYNEQFF